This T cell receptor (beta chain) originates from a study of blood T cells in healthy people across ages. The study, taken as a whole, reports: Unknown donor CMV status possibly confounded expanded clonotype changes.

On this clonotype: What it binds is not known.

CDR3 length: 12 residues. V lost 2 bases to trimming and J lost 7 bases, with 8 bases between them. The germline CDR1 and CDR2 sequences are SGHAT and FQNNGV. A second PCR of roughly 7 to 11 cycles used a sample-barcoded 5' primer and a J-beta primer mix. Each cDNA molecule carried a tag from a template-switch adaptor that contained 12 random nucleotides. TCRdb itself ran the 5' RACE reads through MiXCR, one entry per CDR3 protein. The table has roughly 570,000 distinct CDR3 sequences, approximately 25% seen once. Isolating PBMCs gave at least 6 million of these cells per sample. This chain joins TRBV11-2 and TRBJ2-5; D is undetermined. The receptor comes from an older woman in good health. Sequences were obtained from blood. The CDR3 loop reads CASSLSPPTQYF. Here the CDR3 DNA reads TGTGCCAGCAGCTTAAGTCCACCGACCCAGTACTTC.